This entry is about one T cell receptor (beta chain). The antigen is not known. CDR3 length: 13 residues. Trimming took 5 bases from V and 4 from J; bases not matched to a gene: 4. CDR1 SGHRS and CDR2 YFSETQ come from the germline V gene. The data belong to a study of cytomegalovirus exposure and HLA in healthy donors. General study results and limits: Reportedly, HLA-A and HLA-B alleles of most subjects were accurately predicted from TCR beta.

The PCR employed 60 Vbeta primers together with 13 Jbeta primers. Sequenced by immunoSEQ multiplex PCR; TCRdb stores in-frame clones only, minus some. The sample includes under 200,000 clones, roughly 78% of them seen just once. Sequenced: PBMCs. V usage is TRBV5-1 and J usage is TRBJ1-2, with TRBD1 matching over 8 bases. The clonotype was recovered from a woman aged 30 to 39 in good health and CMV-seropositive. CDR3 DNA sequence: TGCGCCAGCAGAGAGACAGGGGTCTATGGCTACACCTTC. Its translation is CASRETGVYGYTF.